This T cell receptor (beta chain) derives from a study of T cell responses to AZD1222 COVID-19 vaccine. Germline assignment: CDR1 MDHEN and CDR2 SYDVKM. The trim removed 3 bases at V and 8 bases at J, leaving 7 bases unmatched. The CDR3 consists of 16 residues. Generated by immunoSEQ multiplex PCR, the TCRdb table keeps only in-frame clones and is missing some. The table records 90,000 to 130,000 clones, roughly 90% of them present only once. V and J are TRBV28 and TRBJ1-6; 10 bases fit TRBD1. This receptor was taken from an adult who received the AZD1222 COVID-19 vaccine. Material: peripheral blood, obtained 28 days after the second AZD1222 dose. CDR3 nucleotide sequence: TGTGCCAGCAGTTTGGGACAGGGGTTTTTGTATTCACCCCTCCACTTT. The encoded protein is CASSLGQGFLYSPLHF.